These 26 T cell receptor beta chains were all obtained from the same sample, sequenced in a study of immune evolution from preneoplasia to lung adenocarcinoma. Generated by immunoSEQ multiplex PCR, the TCRdb table keeps only in-frame clones and is missing some. The sample has 2,000 to 2,500 clones, roughly 73% seen once. The sequenced sample consisted of FFPE adjacent normal lung tissue. The source is a person between 60 and 79 years old with lung adenocarcinoma.

The chain carries TRBV18 and TRBJ2-2, with 8 nucleotides matching TRBD2. The CDR3 has 15 amino acids. CDR1 and CDR2 from the germline V gene are KGHSH and LQKENI. Trimming took 3 bases from V and 9 from J; bases not matched to a gene: 9. The CDR3: CASSPLSGGHRELFF. DNA for the CDR3: TGTGCCAGCTCACCCCTGAGCGGGGGCCACCGGGAGCTGTTTTTT.

The chain uses TRBV7-9 and TRBJ2-7; D gene ambiguous. The CDR3 sequence is 12 residues long. Deletions cut 5 bases from V and 5 bases from J, with 10 bases between. The germline gives CDR1 SEHNR, CDR2 FQNEAQ (reference sequence). The CDR3 protein is CASSLGSHEQYF. As DNA, the CDR3 is TGTGCCAGCAGCCTCGGTTCCCACGAGCAGTACTTC.

The V call is TRBV7-8, the J call TRBJ2-5; TRBD2 matches 9 bases. The CDR3 loop spans 14 amino acids. In germline, CDR1 is SGHVS, CDR2 FQNEAQ. Losses at the gene ends were 3 bases for V and 1 base for J; bases not matched to a gene: 0. CDR3 in amino acids: CASSFSGGQETQYF. Written as DNA, the CDR3 is TGTGCCAGCAGCTTTAGCGGGGGCCAAGAGACCCAGTACTTC.

The chain combines TRBV4-2 with TRBJ1-2, with a tentative D call TRBD1 (5 bases). V lost 0 bases, J lost 8 bases, and 13 bases lay in between. The CDR3 is 14 amino acids. Germline loops: CDR1 LGHNA, CDR2 YNFKEQ. CDR3 nucleotide sequence: TGTGCCAGCAGCCAAGATTTAACAGGCAACGGCTACACCTTC. This sequence encodes CASSQDLTGNGYTF.

This rearrangement joins TRBV27 to TRBJ2-3; D ambiguous. Trimming took 5 bases from V and 1 from J, leaving 10 bases between them. Germline V lookup: CDR1 MNHEY, CDR2 SMNVEV (reference sequence). This CDR3 comprises 14 residues. DNA for the CDR3: TGTGCCAGCAGTCCGGCATGGGGCACAGATACGCAGTATTTT. Its protein is CASSPAWGTDTQYF.

The V and J genes are TRBV18 and TRBJ2-1, with TRBD2 identical over 7 bases. Losses at the gene ends were 8 bases for V and 0 bases for J; bases not matched to a gene: 7. Germline loops: CDR1 KGHSH, CDR2 LQKENI. This CDR3 comprises 15 residues. In DNA, the CDR3 is TGTGCCAGCCACCCCGGGGGGAGCTCCTACAATGAGCAGTTCTTC. Its protein product is CASHPGGSSYNEQFF. Together with reference TRBV18 and TRBJ2-1, the CDR3 gives the full variable domain: NAGVMQNPRHLVRRRGQEARLRCSPMKGHSHVYWYRQLPEEGLKFMVYLQKENIIDESGMPKERFSAEFPKEGPSILRIQQVVRGDSAAYFCASHPGGSSYNEQFFGPGTRLTVL.

The rearrangement uses TRBV5-1 and TRBJ1-1; TRBD1 matches at 8 bases. V dropped 3 bases and J dropped 5; count of bases not matched to a gene: 9. The CDR3 spans 15 residues. In germline, CDR1 is SGHRS, CDR2 YFSETQ. CDR3 sequence: CASSSSGQGGTEAFF. The CDR3 nucleotides are TGCGCCAGCAGCTCGTCCGGACAGGGTGGGACTGAAGCTTTCTTT.

This clone was counted between two and nine times. V and J are TRBV30 and TRBJ1-3; tentatively, D is TRBD1 (6 bases). This CDR3 has 14 residues. The V end was cut by 1 base, the J end by 5 bases, with 12 bases between. Germline values: CDR1 GTSNPN, CDR2 SVGIG (reference sequence). The CDR3 reads CAWSGGQGRNTIYF. The CDR3 coding sequence is TGTGCCTGGAGTGGTGGGCAGGGGCGAAACACCATATATTTT.

This clone was seen only a few times. The chain uses TRBV7-6 and TRBJ1-1; D is undetermined. V lost 0 bases and J 5 bases, leaving 7 bases between the germline ends. Germline CDR1 reads SGHVS; CDR2 reads FNYEAQ. CDR3 size: 13 residues. The CDR3 region has the DNA TGTGCCAGCAGCTTAGCCGGGCGGACTGAAGCTTTCTTT. Amino acids: CASSLAGRTEAFF.

The chain has TRBV27 and TRBJ2-1; possible D gene TRBD2, 6 bases. The CDR3 contains 15 residues. V shed 6 bases and J shed 0 bases, with 12 bases lying between them. Germline V gives CDR1 MNHEY, CDR2 SMNVEV (reference sequence). The CDR3 bases are TGTGCCAGCAGACCAGACGGGAGCTCCTACAATGAGCAGTTCTTC. This translates into CASRPDGSSYNEQFF.

The rearrangement joins TRBV10-2 to TRBJ2-5, with 12 bases lining up with TRBD1. The junction had 9 bases not matched to a gene; V was cut back by 5 bases and J by 5 bases. The germline CDR1 and CDR2 sequences are WSHSY and SAAADI. The CDR3 totals 16 residues. This CDR3 is CASSNSGTGGDETQYF. CDR3 DNA sequence: TGCGCCAGCAGTAATTCCGGGACAGGGGGCGACGAGACCCAGTACTTC.

V usage is TRBV11-2 and J usage is TRBJ2-7; a weak D match, TRBD1 (5 bases). Trimming removed 7 bases from V and 4 bases from J, with 17 bases in between. Germline CDR1 and CDR2: SGHAT and FQNNGV. The CDR3 covers 14 residues. Written as DNA, the CDR3 is TGTGCCAGCACCCTGGGGCAGAGGCATTACGAGCAGTACTTC. This gives the protein CASTLGQRHYEQYF.

This chain joins TRBV25-1 and TRBJ1-6; possible D gene TRBD1, 6 bases. V was trimmed by 7 bases and J by 6 bases, leaving 13 bases between them. This CDR3 region has 14 residues. Looked up from germline, CDR1 is MGHDK and CDR2 is SYGVNS. CDR3 residues: CASTWDKTNSPLHF. In DNA form, the CDR3 reads TGTGCCAGCACCTGGGACAAGACTAATTCACCCCTCCACTTT. Drawing the rest from reference TRBV25-1 and TRBJ1-6, the complete variable domain is EADIYQTPRYLVIGTGKKITLECSQTMGHDKMYWYQQDPGMELHLIHYSYGVNSTEKGDLSSESTVSRIRTEHFPLTLESARPSHTSQYLCASTWDKTNSPLHFGNGTRLTVT.

The V call is TRBV9, the J call TRBJ2-7, with TRBD2 matching over 7 bases. CDR3 length: 12 residues. Germline V gene lookup returns CDR1 SGDLS and CDR2 YYNGEE. The V gene end was trimmed by 3 bases and the J gene end by 7 bases; junction bases not matched to a gene: 4. The CDR3, as DNA: TGTGCCAGCAGCGGGGAGGGGTGGGAGCAGTACTTC. Residues: CASSGEGWEQYF.

The chain joins TRBV19 to TRBJ2-7; D possibly corresponds to TRBD2 (5 bases). V shed 2 bases and J shed 6 bases, with 23 bases lying between them. Germline V gene lookup returns CDR1 LNHDA and CDR2 SQIVND (reference sequence). The CDR3 runs to 17 residues. CDR3 nucleotide sequence: TGTGCCAGTAGTATAAGCAGGACTCCCGAAAGGGTCCGCGAGCAGTACTTC. This sequence encodes CASSISRTPERVREQYF.

This clone appeared a few times. The rearrangement links TRBV7-6 to TRBJ2-2; 10 bases line up with TRBD1. Trimming at V came to 5 bases and at J to 5 bases, leaving 5 bases not matched to a gene. The CDR3 runs 15 residues. Germline CDR1 reads SGHVS; CDR2 reads FNYEAQ. The DNA for the CDR3 is TGTGCCAGCAGCCGCGGGACAGGGGCAACCGGGGAGCTGTTTTTT. This gives the protein CASSRGTGATGELFF.

The chain's CDR3 is CASNRAGTGADYGYTF. The DNA for the CDR3 is TGTGCCAGCAACAGGGCGGGGACAGGGGCAGACTATGGCTACACCTTC. This chain connects TRBV28 to TRBJ1-2, with 10 bases identical to TRBD1. The CDR3 length is 16 residues. The V gene's germline CDR1 is MDHEN and CDR2 SYDVKM. The junction had 11 bases not matched to a gene; V was cut back by 7 bases and J by 3 bases.

The gene calls are TRBV19 and TRBJ2-5, with 7 bases aligning to TRBD1. V was clipped by 9 bases and J by 1 base; unmatched bases: 11. Germline CDR1 and CDR2: LNHDA and SQIVND (reference sequence). The CDR3 is 15 amino acids. The CDR3 is CASSRGQSPQETQYF. CDR3 nucleotide sequence: TGTGCCAGCAGTCGGGGACAGTCTCCCCAAGAGACCCAGTACTTC.

J is TRBJ1-5 and V is TRBV19; maybe TRBD1 (5 bases). The CDR3 loop spans 14 amino acids. Germline V gene data show CDR1 as LNHDA and CDR2 as SQIVND (reference sequence). The germline V and J ends were trimmed by 5 bases and 2 bases, with 10 bases remaining between them. The CDR3 DNA reads as TGTGCCAGTAGTCCTCAGGGAGGCAATCAGCCCCAGCATTTT. This translates into CASSPQGGNQPQHF.

The V call is TRBV6-6, the J call TRBJ1-2; weak D call: TRBD1 (5 bases). The length of the CDR3 is 14 residues. V lost 0 bases, J lost 0 bases, and 5 bases lay in between. CDR1 is MNHNY and CDR2 is SVGAGI in the germline V gene (reference sequence). CDR3 loop: CASSYSTANYGYTF. The CDR3 DNA is TGTGCCAGCAGTTACTCGACAGCTAACTATGGCTACACCTTC.

This clone turned up a few times. CDR3 amino acids: CAISESVRDRGGTFF. The CDR3 coding sequence is TGTGCCATCAGTGAGTCAGTCCGGGACAGGGGTGGAACTTTCTTT. V gene TRBV10-3 combines with J gene TRBJ1-1; 10 nucleotides match TRBD1. Unmatched junction bases numbered 10, after V lost 0 bases and J lost 12 bases. Germline V lookup: CDR1 ENHRY, CDR2 SYGVKD. The CDR3 is made up of 15 amino acids.

V is TRBV5-1 and J is TRBJ2-5; 14 nucleotides agree with TRBD2. The CDR3 runs 16 residues. Per germline, CDR1 SGHRS and CDR2 YFSETQ. Losses at the gene ends were 6 bases for V and 2 bases for J; bases not matched to a gene: 6. CDR3 loop: CASKGLAGALQETQYF. The DNA of the CDR3 is TGCGCCAGCAAGGGACTAGCGGGGGCCCTACAAGAGACCCAGTACTTC.

The CDR3 here is CAWREGSGNQPQHF. The DNA of the CDR3 is TGTGCCTGGAGAGAGGGTTCCGGCAATCAGCCCCAGCATTTT. The chain uses TRBV30 and TRBJ1-5, with D uncertain. The CDR3 consists of 14 residues. Per germline, CDR1 GTSNPN and CDR2 SVGIG (reference sequence). Trimming shortened V by 3 bases and J by 2 bases, and 11 bases separated the two germline ends. The full variable domain, its missing parts supplied by reference TRBV30 and TRBJ1-5, is SQTIHQWPATLVQPVGSPLSLECTVEGTSNPNLYWYRQAAGRGLQLLFYSVGIGQISSEVPQNLSASRPQDRQFILSSKKLLLSDSGFYLCAWREGSGNQPQHFGDGTRLSIL.

The rearrangement uses TRBV9 and TRBJ2-4; D uncertain. The germline V gene encodes CDR1 SGDLS and CDR2 YYNGEE. Trimming shortened V by 0 bases and J by 0 bases, and 4 bases separated the two germline ends. The CDR3 has 14 residues. This CDR3 reads CASSVGLAKNIQYF. The CDR3 DNA sequence: TGTGCCAGCAGCGTAGGCTTAGCCAAAAACATTCAGTACTTC.

This clone is large. The chain links TRBV6-6 to TRBJ2-5; possibly TRBD2 for D (5 bases). In germline, CDR1 is MNHNY, CDR2 SVGAGI (reference sequence). This CDR3 has 14 amino acids. V was trimmed by 4 bases and J by 1 base, leaving 10 bases between them. CDR3 sequence (DNA): TGTGCCAGCAGTTTACGGGAACTCCAAGAGACCCAGTACTTC. It codes for CASSLRELQETQYF.

V usage is TRBV27 and J usage is TRBJ1-6; unclear D gene. The CDR3 contains 16 residues. CDR1 and CDR2 from the germline V gene are MNHEY and SMNVEV (reference sequence). V was cut by 8 bases and J by 6 bases, with 20 bases left in between. The CDR3 here is CASGALGSIGNSPLHF. In DNA form, the CDR3 reads TGTGCCAGCGGTGCTTTAGGTTCAATAGGTAATTCACCCCTCCACTTT.